The T cell receptor beta chain under discussion was sequenced for a study of radiation and T cells in renal cell carcinoma. Overall study context: Nephrectomy followed 15 Gy stereotactic body radiation by 4 weeks.

Time point noted: baseline pretreatment blood. Sample treatment: 15 Gy SBRT to primary tumor, nephrectomy 4 weeks later. The patient's renal cell carcinoma had clear cell pathology. Generated by immunoSEQ multiplex PCR, the TCRdb table keeps only in-frame clones and is missing some. The data hold roughly 53,000 clones, with about 80% observed a single time. The J segment lost 3 bases and the V segment lost 7 bases, leaving 9 bases of the junction unmatched. The CDR3 sequence is 14 residues long. Per the germline V gene, CDR1 is SGHRS and CDR2 is YFSETQ. A note on this clone: Its antigen is as yet unknown.

Notes on the study in general: From baseline, blood top tumor clonotypes peaked at 2 weeks post-radiation. Pretreatment tumor biopsies were lacking, so baseline clonotypes are unknown.

The sample in question was blood, obtained from a patient whose treatment included radiotherapy and nephrectomy. The chain combines TRBV5-1 with TRBJ2-5, with 7 bases that match TRBD1. This TCR was sampled from an older woman with renal cell carcinoma. CDR3 bases: TGCGCCAGCTGCTCCATGGGGACAGAAGAGACCCAGTACTTC. It specifies CASCSMGTEETQYF.